Described below is a single TCR beta chain sequence and its context. The antigen is not known. The same CDR3 is also encoded by other DNA sequences in this sample. Treatment indicated: oral pan-JAK inhibitor, 5-10 mg twice daily. This entry belongs to a study of CD8+ T cells in alopecia areata. About the research overall: Tofacitinib administration to treated patients was oral, at 5 to 10 mg twice daily. For treated patients, severity scores reflected the percentage of scalp area affected. Study conclusions and caveats: With one nonresponder, baseline CD8+ expansion's link to response remains uncertain. Tofacitinib delivered significant drops in scalp clonality and in expanded CD8+ clones among the top 100.

Following RNA extraction, reverse transcription yielded cDNA that acted as the sequencing template. The data were produced by immunoSEQ multiplex PCR, yet TCRdb's version contains in-frame clones alone and is incomplete. Among under 150,000 clones listed, 61% were seen once. The material sequenced was CD4+ T cells sorted from blood, taken at week 4, from a patient treated with tofacitinib. This sequence originates from a human donor with alopecia areata.

CDR3 in amino acids: CSVVREETQYF. The CDR3 DNA sequence: TGCAGCGTTGTCAGGGAAGAGACCCAGTACTTC. The V gene is TRBV29-1, the J gene TRBJ2-5, with D maybe TRBD1 (5 bases). In germline, CDR1 is SQVTM, CDR2 ANQGSEA. CDR3 length: 11 amino acids. With 4 bases removed from V and 3 bases from J, the gap between germline ends came to 6 bases.